Presented here are 10 T cell receptor beta chains from one specimen sequenced in a study of blood T cell repertoires in COVID-19. This table comes from immunoSEQ multiplex PCR, and its TCRdb copy is limited to in-frame clones, with some not included. The data contain roughly 250,000 clones, about 91% of them seen just once; the ten biggest clones take up about 2.5%. Sequencing input: peripheral blood. The origin of the receptors is a person under 30 with COVID-19, enrolled during active disease.

V is TRBV30 and J is TRBJ1-5; maybe TRBD1 (6 bases). The CDR3 spans 13 residues. Trimming left V 3 bases short and J 4 bases short, with 10 bases between. CDR1 and CDR2 (germline): GTSNPN, SVGIG (reference sequence). The CDR3 coding sequence is TGTGCCTGGAGCCCAGGGGCGAATCAGCCCCAGCATTTT. It specifies CAWSPGANQPQHF.

This clone was observed once. The chain recombines TRBV10-3 with TRBJ2-1; TRBD1 agrees at 7 bases. This CDR3 region has 14 residues. CDR1 ENHRY and CDR2 SYGVKD come from the germline V gene. With V trimmed by 7 bases and J by 5 bases, 8 bases remained unmatched. Here the CDR3 reads CAINSPGQHNEQFF. CDR3 nucleotides: TGTGCCATCAACTCTCCGGGACAGCACAATGAGCAGTTCTTC.

This clone was counted only a few times. The gene calls are TRBV18 and TRBJ2-7, with D unresolved. The CDR3 covers 15 residues. V was clipped by 0 bases and J by 9 bases, with 18 bases between them. Germline V gives CDR1 KGHSH, CDR2 LQKENI. CDR3 loop: CASSPPVVSARAQYF. The CDR3 nucleotides are TGTGCCAGCTCACCACCCGTGGTGAGCGCCCGAGCGCAGTACTTC.

The chain employs TRBV5-4 and TRBJ2-1; 8 nucleotides align to TRBD2. Losses at the gene ends were 0 bases for V and 2 bases for J; bases not matched to a gene: 1. This CDR3 has 15 amino acids. Per germline, CDR1 SGHNT and CDR2 YYREEE (reference sequence). The CDR3: CASSLDSGAYNEQFF. The CDR3 DNA reads TGTGCCAGCAGCTTGGATAGCGGGGCCTACAATGAGCAGTTCTTC.

The V and J genes are TRBV25-1 and TRBJ2-5; 12 bases match TRBD2. V lost 4 bases, J lost 1 base, and 4 bases stayed unmatched. This CDR3 comprises 16 residues. CDR1 is MGHDK, CDR2 SYGVNS, per germline. CDR3 DNA sequence: TGTGCCAGCAGTGCTGGGACTAGCGGGTTCCAAGAGACCCAGTACTTC. It yields the protein CASSAGTSGFQETQYF.

The rearrangement uses TRBV5-6 and TRBJ1-5; 10 bases are shared with TRBD1. Per germline, CDR1 SGHDT and CDR2 YYEEEE. The J segment lost 0 bases and the V segment lost 5 bases, leaving 5 bases of the junction unmatched. The CDR3 totals 16 residues. The CDR3 protein is CASSLTGGFSNQPQHF. The CDR3 DNA follows: TGTGCCAGCAGTTTGACAGGGGGCTTTAGCAATCAGCCCCAGCATTTT.

The chain carries TRBV2 and TRBJ2-3, with no clear D. Germline V gene sequence: CDR1 SNHLY, CDR2 FYNNEI. Trimming cost V 3 bases and J 1 base, with 8 bases left between them. CDR3 length: 14 amino acids. CDR3 residues: CASSEGWRTDTQYF. CDR3 nucleotide sequence: TGTGCCAGCAGTGAGGGCTGGCGCACAGATACGCAGTATTTT. The full variable domain, completed using reference TRBV2 and TRBJ2-3, is EPEVTQTPSHQVTQMGQEVILRCVPISNHLYFYWYRQILGQKVEFLVSFYNNEISEKSEIFDDQFSVERPDGSNFTLKIRSTKLEDSAMYFCASSEGWRTDTQYFGPGTRLTVL.

The chain joins TRBV4-1 to TRBJ1-1; D might be TRBD1 (6 bases). V lost 1 base and J lost 5, with 20 bases in between. The CDR3 covers 17 residues. Germline V gene sequence: CDR1 MGHRA, CDR2 YSYEKL. CDR3 protein: CASSQVGDKQGRTEAFF. In DNA, the CDR3 is TGCGCCAGCAGCCAAGTCGGAGATAAACAGGGCAGGACTGAAGCTTTCTTT.

The V call is TRBV6-6, the J call TRBJ1-5; D unresolved. CDR3 size: 14 residues. The V gene lost 2 bases and the J gene lost 6 bases, with 11 bases spanning the gap. Per germline, CDR1 MNHNY and CDR2 SVGAGI (reference sequence). The DNA of the CDR3 is TGTGCCAGCAGTTACCCCGAACTGATTCAGCCCCAGCATTTT. Residues: CASSYPELIQPQHF.

This chain links TRBV5-5 with TRBJ2-7; 11 bases are shared with TRBD2. Per the germline V gene, CDR1 is SGHKS and CDR2 is YYEKEE (reference sequence). The junction had 8 bases not matched to a gene; V was cut back by 4 bases and J by 5 bases. The CDR3 loop spans 15 amino acids. The CDR3 loop is CASSLLPGLADEQYF. The CDR3 DNA sequence: TGTGCCAGCAGCCTCCTACCGGGACTAGCGGACGAGCAGTACTTC.